Shown below are 5 T cell receptor beta chains from a single sample sequenced in a study of early T cells in non-severe SARS-CoV-2 infection. TCRdb ran MiXCR on the 5' RACE reads and lists one entry per CDR3 protein. This table holds 60,000 or so distinct CDR3 sequences, under 11% found once. The material sequenced was whole blood. Receptor source: an adult who was a healthcare worker with PCR-confirmed SARS-CoV-2 infection or an uninfected control (not recorded which).

This clonotype was detected many times. The chain employs TRBV29-1 and TRBJ2-5; D is ambiguous. Germline-derived CDR1 and CDR2 are SQVTM and ANQGSEA. The CDR3 has 11 amino acids. V was pared by 8 bases and J by 1 base, with 8 bases between. CDR3 sequence reads: CSPRLQETQYF. The CDR3 DNA sequence: TGCAGCCCCCGGCTCCAAGAGACCCAGTACTTC.

The CDR3 loop is CSATLMNTEAFF. The CDR3 DNA sequence: TGCAGTGCTACTCTTATGAACACTGAAGCTTTCTTT. The J gene is TRBJ1-1, the V gene TRBV20-1, with D unresolved. The CDR3 length is 12 residues. Looked up from germline, CDR1 is DFQATT and CDR2 is SNEGSKA (reference sequence). Trimming removed 4 bases from V and 0 bases from J, with 6 bases in between.

This clonotype came up a few times. This rearrangement joins TRBV28 to TRBJ1-2; D unresolved. The CDR3 is 14 amino acids. V lost 7 bases and J 4 bases, leaving 16 bases between the germline ends. Germline V CDR1 and CDR2: MDHEN, SYDVKM. The CDR3 DNA reads as TGTGCCAGCACCGCCGAAGGTACATTCTATGGCTACACCTTC. It is translated as CASTAEGTFYGYTF.

This sequence joins TRBV4-2 and TRBJ2-7; 11 nucleotides align to TRBD2. CDR1 is LGHNA and CDR2 is YNFKEQ in the germline V gene. The CDR3 is 16 amino acids. Losses at the gene ends were 2 bases for V and 4 bases for J; bases not matched to a gene: 7. CDR3 coding DNA: TGTGCCAGCAGCCAACTCACGGGACTAGCGGTTTACGAGCAGTACTTC. Translation gives CASSQLTGLAVYEQYF.

There are many counts of this clonotype. V usage is TRBV7-2 and J usage is TRBJ2-7; unclear D gene. The CDR3 consists of 11 residues. The ends were cut back, 4 bases at V and 7 bases at J, with 8 bases in the middle. Germline V gene lookup returns CDR1 SGHTA and CDR2 FQGNSA. CDR3 region: CASSSLREQYF. The CDR3 nucleotides are TGTGCCAGCAGCTCCCTGAGAGAGCAGTACTTC.